This T cell receptor beta chain was identified during a study of shared clonotypes between healthy human individuals. Sequencing used immunoSEQ multiplex PCR; TCRdb keeps in-frame clones, though not all of them. The data show a few million clones, under 95% seen once. Points on this clone: This same CDR3 is encoded by further DNA sequences in the sample.

The CDR3 covers 12 residues. V was trimmed by 3 bases and J by 3 bases, leaving 5 bases between them. Germline CDR1 reads SEHNR; CDR2 reads FQNEAQ (reference sequence). The source material was naive CD4+ T cells from PBMCs. Subset described: CD45RA+ positively selected. This clonotype originated in a man aged 18 to 30 in good health. Some clones in this sample may be carry-over from other donors' samples. The chain uses TRBV7-9 and TRBJ2-5; D uncertain. As DNA, the CDR3 is TGTGCCAGCAGCTTCACAGAAGAGACCCAGTACTTC. As protein: CASSFTEETQYF.